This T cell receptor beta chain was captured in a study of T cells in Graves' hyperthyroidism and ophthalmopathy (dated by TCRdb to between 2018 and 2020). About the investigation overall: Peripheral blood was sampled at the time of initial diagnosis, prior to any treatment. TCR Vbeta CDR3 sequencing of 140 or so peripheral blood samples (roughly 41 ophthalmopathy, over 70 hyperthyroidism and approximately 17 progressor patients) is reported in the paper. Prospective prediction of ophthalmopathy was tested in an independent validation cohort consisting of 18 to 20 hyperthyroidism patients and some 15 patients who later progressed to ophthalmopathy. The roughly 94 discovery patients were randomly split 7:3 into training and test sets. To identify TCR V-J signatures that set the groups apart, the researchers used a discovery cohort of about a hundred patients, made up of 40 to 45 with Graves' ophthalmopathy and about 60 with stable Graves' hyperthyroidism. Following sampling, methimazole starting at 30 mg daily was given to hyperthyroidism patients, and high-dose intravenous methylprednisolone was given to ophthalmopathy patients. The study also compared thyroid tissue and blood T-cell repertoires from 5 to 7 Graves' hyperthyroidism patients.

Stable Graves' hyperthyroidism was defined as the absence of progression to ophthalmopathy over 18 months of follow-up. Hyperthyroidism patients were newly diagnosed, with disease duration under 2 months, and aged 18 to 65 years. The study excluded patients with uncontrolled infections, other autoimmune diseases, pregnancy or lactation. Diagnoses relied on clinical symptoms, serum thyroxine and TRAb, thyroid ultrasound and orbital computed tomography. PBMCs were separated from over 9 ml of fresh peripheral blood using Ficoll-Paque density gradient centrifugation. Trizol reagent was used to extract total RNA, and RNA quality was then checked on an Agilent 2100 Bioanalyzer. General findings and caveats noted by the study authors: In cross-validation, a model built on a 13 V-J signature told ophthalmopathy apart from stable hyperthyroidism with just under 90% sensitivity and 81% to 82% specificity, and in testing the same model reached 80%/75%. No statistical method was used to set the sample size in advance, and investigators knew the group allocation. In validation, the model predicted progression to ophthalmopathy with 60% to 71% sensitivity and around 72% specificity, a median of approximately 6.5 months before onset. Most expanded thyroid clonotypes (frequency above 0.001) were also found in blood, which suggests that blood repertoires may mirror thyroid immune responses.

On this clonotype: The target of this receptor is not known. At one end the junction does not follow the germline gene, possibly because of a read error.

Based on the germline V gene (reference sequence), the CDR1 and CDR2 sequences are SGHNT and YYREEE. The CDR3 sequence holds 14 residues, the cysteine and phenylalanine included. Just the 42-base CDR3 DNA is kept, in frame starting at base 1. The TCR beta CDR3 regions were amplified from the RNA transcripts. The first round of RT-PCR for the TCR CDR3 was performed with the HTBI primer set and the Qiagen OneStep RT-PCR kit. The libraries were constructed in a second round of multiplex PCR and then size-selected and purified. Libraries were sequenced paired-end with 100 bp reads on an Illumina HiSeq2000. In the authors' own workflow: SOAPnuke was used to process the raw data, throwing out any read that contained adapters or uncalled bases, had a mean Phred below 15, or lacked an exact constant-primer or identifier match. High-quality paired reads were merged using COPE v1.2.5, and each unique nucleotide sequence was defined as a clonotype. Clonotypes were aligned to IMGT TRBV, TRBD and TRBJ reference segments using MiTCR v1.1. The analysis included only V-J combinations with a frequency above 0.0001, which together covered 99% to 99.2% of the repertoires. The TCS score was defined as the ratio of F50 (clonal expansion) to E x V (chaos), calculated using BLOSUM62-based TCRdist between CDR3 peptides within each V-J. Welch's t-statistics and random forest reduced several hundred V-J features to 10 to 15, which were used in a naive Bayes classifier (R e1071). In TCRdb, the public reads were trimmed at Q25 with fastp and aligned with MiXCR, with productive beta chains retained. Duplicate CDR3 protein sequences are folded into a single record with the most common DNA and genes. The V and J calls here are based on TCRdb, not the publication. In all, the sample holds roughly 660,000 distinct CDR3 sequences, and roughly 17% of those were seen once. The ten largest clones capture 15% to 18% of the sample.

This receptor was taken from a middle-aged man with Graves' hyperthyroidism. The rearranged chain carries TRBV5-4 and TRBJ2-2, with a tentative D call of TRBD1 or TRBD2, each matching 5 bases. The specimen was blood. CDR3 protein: CARSLGRNTGELFF. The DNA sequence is TGTGCCAGAAGCTTGGGACGGAACACCGGGGAGCTGTTTTTT.